One and the same sample provided the 5 T cell receptor beta chains below, sequenced in a study of post-analysis software for immune sequencing data. Broader study findings: With TRBV5-6, TRBV5-1 and TRBV20-1 included, 4 to 6 TRBV segments were more frequent in patients than in controls.

Libraries were made from TCR beta cDNA, and they carried unique molecular identifiers. TCRdb re-analysed the PCR reads in MiXCR, keeping a single row per CDR3 protein. The sample holds around 180,000 distinct CDR3 sequences, 25% to 35% seen once. Antigens for these TCRs are unknown. The sample consisted of blood. These TCRs come from a girl under 18 with multiple sclerosis.

This clonotype was counted at least ten times. The chain carries TRBV9 and TRBJ2-1; TRBD2 agrees at 7 bases. The germline CDR1 and CDR2 sequences are SGDLS and YYNGEE. The CDR3 extends over 16 amino acids. Trimming took 0 bases from V and 5 from J; bases not matched to a gene: 8. CDR3 bases: TGTGCCAGCAGCGTAGGGGGCCTAGCGGAAGACAATGAGCAGTTCTTC. This encodes CASSVGGLAEDNEQFF.

The V gene is TRBV4-2, the J gene TRBJ2-1; D might be TRBD2 (6 bases). There are 14 residues in the CDR3. Germline V CDR1 and CDR2: LGHNA, YNFKEQ. With 11 bases removed from V and 7 bases from J, the gap between germline ends came to 21 bases. CDR3 nucleotide sequence: TGTGCCGGTAGCCAAGGGAACGGGAGAAATGAGCAGTTCTTC. Translating gives CAGSQGNGRNEQFF.

In its sample, this clonotype was seen many times. This sequence joins TRBV12-3 or TRBV12-4 and TRBJ2-5; D ambiguous. The CDR3 spans 11 residues. The germline V and J ends were trimmed by 6 bases and 11 bases, with 13 bases remaining between them. The chain's CDR3 is CASSSTGEQYF. In DNA, the CDR3 is TGTGCCAGCAGCTCTACTGGAGAGCAGTACTTC.

This clonotype occurred a few times. The rearrangement links TRBV5-6 to TRBJ2-3, with TRBD2 identical over 13 bases. This CDR3 is 15 amino acids long. With V trimmed by 3 bases and J by 5 bases, 3 bases remained unmatched. Germline CDR1 SGHDT, CDR2 YYEEEE. This chain's CDR3 is CASSWGTSGKDTQYF. The CDR3 DNA reads TGTGCCAGCAGCTGGGGGACTAGCGGGAAAGATACGCAGTATTTT.

With respect to this clonotype: This clone may be a read error of a much larger clone one base away. CDR3: CASRPLLAGGRSTGTQYF. CDR3 coding DNA: TGCGCCAGCAGGCCATTACTAGCGGGAGGTCGAAGCACAGGTACGCAGTATTTT. The chain combines TRBV10-2 with TRBJ2-3; 12 nucleotides match TRBD2. Germline-derived CDR1 and CDR2 are WSHSY and SAAADI. This CDR3 comprises 18 residues.